This T cell receptor beta chain was sequenced for a study of regulatory T cells in long-lasting Graves disease. Study-wide background: To qualify as persistent, Graves' disease required over 5 years of antithyroid drugs with positive TSH receptor antibodies.

This CDR3 has 14 residues. Looked up from germline, CDR1 is LGHDT and CDR2 is YNNKEL (reference sequence). V gave up 4 bases and J gave up 5 bases, with 12 bases separating them. Sequencing libraries for TCR beta were prepared with iRepertoire HTBI primers and Arm-PCR of CDR3 regions. TCRdb passed the multiplex PCR reads through MiXCR, listing each CDR3 protein once. The repertoire includes around 300,000 distinct CDR3 sequences, 22% of them detected once, and just over 55% sits in the top ten. As regards this clonotype: Its antigen is currently unknown.

The time point denotes: persistent/refractory GD, antithyroid drugs over 5 years with positive TRAb. Construction of the TCR library relied on RNA isolated from PBMCs. Notes on the study in general: In persistent patients, shared public clonotypes (around 2,500) outnumbered those in new patients (approximately 970). Reduced TCR diversity was observed in persistent Graves' patients versus newly diagnosed patients. TRBV28, TRBJ1-2 and TRBJ2-5 were favored in persistent disease.

Sequences were derived from peripheral blood mononuclear cells (PBMCs), sampled when the disease was refractory, from a patient treated with antithyroid drugs. This rearrangement joins TRBV3-1 to TRBJ1-3; D is perhaps TRBD1 (6 bases). This receptor was identified in a female donor with Graves disease. CDR3 sequence: CASSPTGLRNTIYF. In DNA form, the CDR3 reads TGTGCCAGCAGCCCGACAGGACTGAGAAACACCATATATTTT.